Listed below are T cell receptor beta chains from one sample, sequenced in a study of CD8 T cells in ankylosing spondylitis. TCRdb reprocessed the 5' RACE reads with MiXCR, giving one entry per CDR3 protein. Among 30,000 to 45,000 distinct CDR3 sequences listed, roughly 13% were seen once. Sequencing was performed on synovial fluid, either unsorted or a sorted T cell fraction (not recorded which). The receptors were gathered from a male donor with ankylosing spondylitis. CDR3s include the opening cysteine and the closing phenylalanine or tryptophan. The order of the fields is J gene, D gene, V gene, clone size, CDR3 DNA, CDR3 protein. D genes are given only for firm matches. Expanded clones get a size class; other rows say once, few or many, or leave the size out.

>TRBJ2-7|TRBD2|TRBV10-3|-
TGTGCCATCAGTGAGTCACTAGCGAGATCCTACGAGCAGTACTTC
CAISESLARSYEQYF
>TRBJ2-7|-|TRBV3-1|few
TGTGCCAGCAGCCAATTCTACGAGCAGTACTTC
CASSQFYEQYF
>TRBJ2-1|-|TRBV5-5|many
TGTGCCAGCAGCCGCCAAACTACATTCTCCTACAATGAGCAGTTCTTC
CASSRQTTFSYNEQFF
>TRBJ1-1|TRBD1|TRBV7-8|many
TGTGCCAGCAGGGACAGGGACATGAACACTGAAGCTTTCTTT
CASRDRDMNTEAFF
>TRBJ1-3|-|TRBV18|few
TGTGCCAGCTCACCACATGGGACACTTCGAAACACCATATATTTT
CASSPHGTLRNTIYF
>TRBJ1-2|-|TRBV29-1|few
TGCAGCGTACGGGACGGCTATGGCTACACCTTC
CSVRDGYGYTF
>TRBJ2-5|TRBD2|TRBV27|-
TGTGCCAGCTCATCTTTGGGCCAGACTAGCGGGAGGGCCTTTGAGACCCAGTACTTC
CASSSLGQTSGRAFETQYF
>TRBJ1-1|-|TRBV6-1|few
TGTGCCAGCAGCGAAGGCGTTGTGGCTGAAGCTTTCTTT
CASSEGVVAEAFF
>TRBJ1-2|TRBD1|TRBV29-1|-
TGCAGCGCCGTACCTCAGGGGGAAGAGGGCTACACCTTC
CSAVPQGEEGYTF
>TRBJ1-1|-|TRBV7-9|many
TGTGCCAGCAGCCAAGGAGGATCGGGGTGGGGGGCTGAAGCTTTCTTT
CASSQGGSGWGAEAFF
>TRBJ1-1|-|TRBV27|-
TGTGCCAGCAGATTTCAGGGTCTCGGTGAAGCTTTCTTT
CASRFQGLGEAFF
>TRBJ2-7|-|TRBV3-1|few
TGTGCCAGCAGCCAAGATGTACGGTTTCGGGGGGCGGGTGAGCAGTACTTC
CASSQDVRFRGAGEQYF
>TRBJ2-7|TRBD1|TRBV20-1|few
TGCAGTGCCCTCTCCCGGGACAGGCTCTACGAGCAGTACTTC
CSALSRDRLYEQYF
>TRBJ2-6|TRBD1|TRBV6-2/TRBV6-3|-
TGTGCCAGCAGGGACAGGTTGGCCTCCTCTGGGGCCAACGTCCTGACTTTC
CASRDRLASSGANVLTF
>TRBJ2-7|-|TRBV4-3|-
TGCGCCAGCAGCCAGGCATCGGGCGCCTACGAGCAGTACTTC
CASSQASGAYEQYF
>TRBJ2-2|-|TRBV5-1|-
TGCGCCAGCAGCTTGGGAAGTACCGGGGAGCTGTTTTTT
CASSLGSTGELFF
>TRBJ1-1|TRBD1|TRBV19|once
TGTGCCAGTAGTATCAGGGACAGGGCTGAAGCTTTCTTT
CASSIRDRAEAFF
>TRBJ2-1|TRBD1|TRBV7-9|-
TGTGCCAGCAGCGACCGGGACAGGCCAAGGGGTGAGCAGTTCTTC
CASSDRDRPRGEQFF
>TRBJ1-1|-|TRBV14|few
TGTGCCAGCAGCAGGACCAGCGGGTTGGAAGCTTTCTTT
CASSRTSGLEAFF
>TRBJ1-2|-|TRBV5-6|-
TGTGCCAGCAGCTCCCAGGACAGCTATGGCTACACCTTC
CASSSQDSYGYTF
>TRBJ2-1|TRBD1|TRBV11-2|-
TGTGCCAGCAGCTTCGGACAGGGTCTGGGGGAGCAGTTCTTC
CASSFGQGLGEQFF
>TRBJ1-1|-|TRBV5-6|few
TGTGCCAGCAGCTTGGGGGTGTTAGGGACTGAAGCTTTCTTT
CASSLGVLGTEAFF
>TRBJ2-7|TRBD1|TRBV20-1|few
TGCAGTGCTAGAGATCTACAGGGGAGCTCCTACGAGCAGTACTTC
CSARDLQGSSYEQYF
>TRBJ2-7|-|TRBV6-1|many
TGTGCCAGCAGTGAAGATGAGGGAGGATCCTACGAGCAGTACTTC
CASSEDEGGSYEQYF
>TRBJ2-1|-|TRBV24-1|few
TGTGCCACCAGTGGCTGGGCGAATGAGCAGTTCTTC
CATSGWANEQFF
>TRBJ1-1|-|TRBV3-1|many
TGTGCCAGCAGCCAAATAAGGGGGGGAACTGAAGCTTTCTTT
CASSQIRGGTEAFF
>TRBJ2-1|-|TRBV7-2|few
TGTGCCAGCAGCTTAGATGGCAGGGGCTTCAATGAGCAGTTCTTC
CASSLDGRGFNEQFF
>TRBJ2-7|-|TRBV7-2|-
TGTGCCAGCAGCTTAGTTTTAGGCTCCTACGAGCAGTACTTC
CASSLVLGSYEQYF
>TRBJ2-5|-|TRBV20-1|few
TGCAGTGCTAGTGGGACAGCGGAGGGAGAGACCCAGTACTTC
CSASGTAEGETQYF
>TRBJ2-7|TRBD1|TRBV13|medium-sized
TGTGCCAGCAGCTTAGAGGGGGCTTCCTCCTACGAGCAGTACTTC
CASSLEGASSYEQYF
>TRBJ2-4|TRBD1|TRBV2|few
TGTGCCAGCAGGGCCGCAGGGGGCTGGCAAATTCAGTACTTC
CASRAAGGWQIQYF
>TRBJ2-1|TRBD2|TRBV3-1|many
TGTGCCAGCAGCCATAGCGGGGGGGGAGCAGAGCAGTTCTTC
CASSHSGGGAEQFF
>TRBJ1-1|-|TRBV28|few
TGTGCCAGCAAACGGAAAAAATCCCTTAACACTGAAGCTTTCTTT
CASKRKKSLNTEAFF
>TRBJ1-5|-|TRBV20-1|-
TGCAGTGCTAGACGAAGGCGGGAACTGACCAATCAGCCCCAGCATTTT
CSARRRRELTNQPQHF
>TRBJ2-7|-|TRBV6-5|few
TGTGCCAGCAGTTACCGGGACAACTCCTACGAGCAGTACTTC
CASSYRDNSYEQYF
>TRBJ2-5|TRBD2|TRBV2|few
TGTGCCAGCAGTTTTAGCGGGGGTACTCAAGAGACCCAGTACTTC
CASSFSGGTQETQYF
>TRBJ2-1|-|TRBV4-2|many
TGTGCCAGCAGCCAAGAGGGGCTAGCTAGCAATGAGCAGTTCTTC
CASSQEGLASNEQFF
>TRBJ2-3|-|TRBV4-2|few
TGTGCCAGCAGCCAAGAGTACAGAGGGAGTCCTATAGATACGCAGTATTTT
CASSQEYRGSPIDTQYF
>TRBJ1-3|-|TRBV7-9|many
TGTGCCAGCAGCACACCGACACACTTCTCTGGAAACACCATATATTTT
CASSTPTHFSGNTIYF
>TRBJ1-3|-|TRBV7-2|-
TGTGCCAGCAGCTTAGCCCTCTTTAAAGACTCTGGAAACACCATATATTTT
CASSLALFKDSGNTIYF
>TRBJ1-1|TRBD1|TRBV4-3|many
TGCGCCAGCAGCCAAGATCGACAGGGTTGGTCTGAAGCTTTCTTT
CASSQDRQGWSEAFF
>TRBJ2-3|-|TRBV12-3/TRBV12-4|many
TGTGCCAGCAGTTTAGGGGGACCCACAGATACGCAGTATTTT
CASSLGGPTDTQYF
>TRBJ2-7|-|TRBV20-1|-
TGCAGTGCTAGCCCCAGGGGCGTTTCCTACGAGCAGTACTTC
CSASPRGVSYEQYF
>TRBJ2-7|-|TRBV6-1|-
TGTGCCAGCAGTGAAGGGGCAGGGGGGGTGGACGAGCAGTACTTC
CASSEGAGGVDEQYF
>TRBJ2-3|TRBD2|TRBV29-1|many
TGCAGCGCTCTCCCAACCATTCTAGCGGGAAGCACAGATACGCAGTATTTT
CSALPTILAGSTDTQYF
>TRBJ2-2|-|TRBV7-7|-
TGTGCTAGCAGCTTAGGGCAGGATAACACCGGGGAGCTGTTTTTT
CASSLGQDNTGELFF
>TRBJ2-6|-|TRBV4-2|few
TGTGCCAGCAGCCAAGATAAAAATTCTGGGGCCAACGTCCTGACTTTC
CASSQDKNSGANVLTF